This T cell receptor (beta chain) was captured in a study of CD8 T cells in Susac syndrome. The CDR3 covers 14 residues. V lost 0 bases, J lost 5 bases, and 11 bases lay in between. Germline loops: CDR1 SGHRS, CDR2 YFSETQ. General observations from the study: CD4+ T cell repertoires in Susac syndrome lacked clonal expansion.

Concerning this clonotype: Its antigen is not known.

It was with random hexamers that about 0.45 to 1 ug RNA was reverse transcribed. TCRdb re-derived calls from the immunoSEQ multiplex PCR reads in MiXCR, one entry per CDR3 protein. The repertoire holds 110,000 to 150,000 distinct CDR3 sequences, with approximately 94% as singletons. The clonotype was recovered from a human donor with Susac syndrome. The sample consisted of CD4+ T cells from PBMCs. V gene TRBV5-1 combines with J gene TRBJ2-5; D gene uncertain. CDR3 in DNA: TGCGCCAGCAGCTTGGAGGTGTTGGGTGAGACCCAGTACTTC. Protein sequence: CASSLEVLGETQYF. The complete variable domain, with remaining parts taken from reference TRBV5-1 and TRBJ2-5, reads KAGVTQTPRYLIKTRGQQVTLSCSPISGHRSVSWYQQTPGQGLQFLFEYFSETQRNKGNFPGRFSGRQFSNSRSEMNVSTLELGDSALYLCASSLEVLGETQYFGPGTRLLVL.